Reported below is one T cell receptor beta chain. Its target antigen remains unknown. It has no much larger one-base neighbor in the sample; base qualities were not kept. This sample is drawn from a study of cytomegalovirus exposure and HLA in healthy donors (dated by TCRdb to the late 2010s). Context from the whole study: In an earlier analysis of under 600 of the donors, 276 Gb of sequence data and 117 million unique TCR beta sequences from 150 million to 200 million T cells were reported. Roughly 300 gigabases of sequencing data and 70 million to 95 million unique TCR sequences made up an early release that covered under 750 HLA-typed donors. The genetic ancestry cluster associated with self-reported Caucasian donors included about 81% of the approximately 410 genotyped donors. The study aimed to test whether cataloging public T cell receptors could reveal signatures of past pathogen exposure. The study profiled the T cell repertoires of under 700 subjects by immunosequencing and related them to cytomegalovirus serostatus. Along with the roughly 700-subject first cohort, a separate validation cohort of over 90 different subjects was used. The study combined high-throughput TCR immunosequencing, statistical association of individual TCRs with disease status, and machine learning to predict cytomegalovirus infection status. In a later analysis, previously published TCR beta repertoires from about 670 donors were re-analyzed and high-resolution HLA genotyping was added so that TCR occurrence patterns could be studied. The later analysis used no new phenotypic data to find candidate immune exposures, relying instead on TCR beta sequences and their occurrence across donors. An earlier analysis of fewer than 700 of the donors applied high-throughput TCR beta sequencing to assess whether each TCR beta V gene segment acted as functional or pseudogenic. Alongside the repertoire data, information on donor age, sex, ethnicity and CMV serostatus was compiled. Genome-wide SNP genotypes for about 65% of the 666 donors were used in a later genetic analysis, which treated that subset as a discovery cohort. Every discovery cohort repertoire had been produced on one sequencing platform. Both class I and class II loci were covered by HLA typing, at four-digit resolution. Typing coverage differed by locus: A, B, C, DRB1 and DQB1 were typed in roughly 620-630 donors, DQA1 in 500 to 550, DPA1 in 600 to 610, and DPB1 in 450 to 490. Four or five DR-DQ haplotypes were treated as single units for association and clustering because of strong linkage in the cohort. Across 300 to 500 genotyped donors of the cohort, an average of about 200,000 unique TCR beta nucleotide sequences per donor were sequenced, and roughly a sixth of those sequences were non-productive.

Reading from cysteine to phenylalanine, the CDR3 counts 14 amino acids. Only the CDR3 portion is preserved as DNA: 42 bases, with reading frame beginning at the first base. CDR1 is given as LNHDA and CDR2 as SQIVND, both from the germline V gene (reference sequence). V is cut back by 9 bases and J by 9 bases, with 9 bases in the junction unmatched. Library preparation used the immunoSEQ multiplex PCR assay. The multiplex PCR relied on a mix of 60 forward primers for TCR Vbeta segments and 13 reverse primers for TCR Jbeta segments. The CDR3 region of rearranged TCR beta genes was amplified from genomic DNA with a multiplex PCR assay. The amplified TCR beta libraries were sequenced on the Illumina HiSeq System as 87-base-pair reads. In the original analysis: In a later analysis, roughly 80 million unique TCR beta chains were counted across the approximately 670 repertoires, and approximately 9.9 million of these chains were shared by at least two donors. Raw reads were error-corrected and collapsed into unique sequences by a nearest-neighbor algorithm in which closely related sequences were merged to remove PCR and sequencing errors. CDR3 sequences were aligned to IMGT reference sequences to assign V, D and J gene segments. For a sequence to be retained, at least a six-nucleotide match to both a V gene segment and a J gene segment was required. A rearrangement counted as productive if the CDR3 had no stop codons and remained in frame with V and J, and every other rearrangement counted as non-productive. Following IMGT convention, CDR3 was defined as the stretch from the second conserved V-encoded cysteine to the conserved J-encoded phenylalanine. The earlier analysis of about 500 of the donors excluded sequences that lacked an unambiguous match to a single V gene segment. In an earlier analysis of about 590 of the donors, a V segment was called functional when productive rearrangements were above 56.7%, and segregating when the standard deviation between donors exceeded 5%. A statistical classification framework was built for diagnosing cytomegalovirus status from the catalog of TCR beta chain sequences. In a later analysis, TCR nucleotide sequences were compared against IMGT/GENE-DB human TR gene sequences so that V and J genes could be assigned. In a later analysis, CDR3 sequences and most-parsimonious VDJ recombination scenarios were assigned using the TCRdist pipeline. In a later analysis, each TCR beta chain was defined by its CDR3 amino acid sequence together with its V-gene family, and reads without a unique V-gene family were excluded. To address suspected cross-contamination and a sequencing artifact, a later analysis removed around 590 highly shared, low-generation-probability nucleotide sequences. In a later analysis, a clonal expansion index was calculated for each public chain from normalized within-repertoire ranks of inferred template counts. A later analysis computed generation probabilities with a VDJ recombination model fitted to out-of-frame rearrangements, and checked the results against IGoR. In a later analysis, hypergeometric tests were used to score TCR-TCR, TCR-HLA and TCR-CMV co-occurrence, with a repertoire-size bias correction applied to TCR pairs. In a later analysis, false discovery rates were estimated by permuting HLA or CMV assignments 20 times. In a later analysis, co-occurring TCRs were grouped using DBSCAN, with TCRdist sequence similarity added in when clustering inside HLA-allele-positive subsets. Repertoires with fewer than 30,000 or more than 120,000 public chains, plus five repertoires with anomalous nucleotide sharing, were excluded from co-occurrence clustering. TCRdb carries this immuneACCESS record with in-frame sequences only. Its versions omit some clonotypes, under half of them owing to an unresolved V gene in the studies checked, with the rest unexplained. V, J and clone size are those of that table, while D and trimming were read from the DNA. This sample gives 160,000 or so clones in total; 70% to 85% of them show up just once. The top ten hold under 8% of the sample.

The cohort consisted of 666 healthy bone marrow donors. Cohort members were all nominally healthy when sampled, although unrecorded immune exposures were likely present. The donor tested CMV seropositive and was one of the 289 seropositive cohort members. A peripheral blood sample was provided by each donor, and peripheral blood mononuclear cells were used for TCR beta sequencing. The Qiagen DNeasy Blood Extraction Kit was used to extract genomic DNA from the blood cell samples. General study outcomes and caveats: The study listed 150 to 200 TCR beta chains as associated with cytomegalovirus. A later analysis reported that several top co-occurrence clusters appeared linked to parvovirus B19, influenza, CMV and Epstein-Barr virus. The sequencing pipeline was judged likely to have produced a cluster of highly shared sequence variants as a technical artifact. Some IMGT-functional V segments, including TRBV6-2 and TRBV6-3, could not be told apart with the 87-base-pair reads, so those segments were excluded. Because HLA typing was missing for some donors at each locus, association tests included only the typed subset. An association between a missense DCLRE1C variant and V-gene and J-gene trimming of TCR beta chains was found in a later genetic analysis and replicated in an independent cohort. A later genetic analysis reported fewer N-insertions in productive TCRs among donors in an Asian-associated ancestry cluster than the roughly 690-donor mean. Strong co-occurrence of HLA alleles, especially DR and DQ, made assigning TCR associations to individual alleles difficult. A later analysis associated 16,951 TCR beta sequences with specific HLA alleles at a false discovery rate of 0.05. Correlated functional status among segregating V segments might reflect linkage disequilibrium, but an unknown experimental factor could not be ruled out. According to the authors, the approach could potentially be generalized to other disease states and immunological phenotypes. In this cohort, only TCR beta chains were sequenced, and detectable features were limited by the absence of alpha or paired-chain data. A further reported finding was that TCR beta sequences accurately predicted the HLA-A and HLA-B alleles for most subjects in the first cohort. In a later analysis, TCR association rates were found to vary across HLA loci, with the most associated TCRs seen for DRB1 alleles and the fewest for HLA-C alleles. Because counts were too low, about 18 rarely observed V segments, including chromosome 9 orphons, were excluded from the earlier analysis of several hundred of the donors. The classifier was reported to diagnose cytomegalovirus status with high specificity and sensitivity in both the original cohort and the validation cohort. In a later analysis, HLA-associated TCR beta chains showed more clonal expansion and lower generation probabilities than non-associated chains that were equally common. Sequencing depth was assumed to be roughly uniform across donors in the presence/absence analyses, though that assumption may not hold. In vitro tests confirmed that a few of the cytomegalovirus-associated TCR beta chains recognize cytomegalovirus antigens. Most TCR sequences were seen in very few donors, while some public TCRs were found in many individuals. In an earlier analysis of some 640 of the donors, most TCR beta V segments were observed in productive rearrangements about 90% or about 30% of the time, broadly matching IMGT annotations. For the cohort, immune exposure information was limited to CMV serostatus. Most CMV-associated TCR beta chains appeared to be HLA-restricted in a later analysis, and the HLA associations seemed to be driven largely by CMV exposure.

The source of this sequence is a woman aged 50 to 65 in good health and CMV-seropositive. Sequences were obtained from PBMCs. This chain is built from TRBV19 and TRBJ1-6; the central 9 bases match TRBD1. The sequence in DNA is TGTGCCAGCCGGCCGGGACAGGGCCCTTCACCCCTCCACTTT. It encodes CASRPGQGPSPLHF.